These T cell receptor beta chains were read from a single sample in a study of shared clonotypes between healthy human individuals. The protocol was immunoSEQ multiplex PCR, while the TCRdb copy is restricted to in-frame clones and leaves out a portion. The sample includes about 330,000 clones, 74% of them seen just once. Material: memory CD4+ T cells sorted from blood. These receptors all come from a man aged 25 to 40 in good health. Each CDR3 is given with its conserved first and last residue. Fields, in order: V gene, CDR3 protein.

V gene: TRBV9; CDR3 protein: CASSVGISSYNEQFF
V gene: TRBV10-3; CDR3 protein: CAISGFNEQFF
V gene: TRBV2; CDR3 protein: CASCGANTGELFF
V gene: TRBV5-4; CDR3 protein: CASSPQGGLAYEQYF
V gene: TRBV5-1; CDR3 protein: CASSLSGQLYEQYF
V gene: TRBV18; CDR3 protein: CASSPEFASNQPQHF
V gene: TRBV23-1; CDR3 protein: CASSQSDRGSNQPQHF
V gene: TRBV5-4; CDR3 protein: CASSLGPGIETQYF
V gene: TRBV27; CDR3 protein: CASSRRYGSQETQYF
V gene: TRBV27; CDR3 protein: CASSLTRGDTGELFF
V gene: TRBV27; CDR3 protein: CASSLIGGSVYGYTF
V gene: TRBV5-1; CDR3 protein: CASRRGGSVGPDTQYF
V gene: TRBV7-6; CDR3 protein: CASSLTTRVQETQYF
V gene: TRBV18; CDR3 protein: CASGPDRERQFF
V gene: TRBV6-6; CDR3 protein: CASTQVGLETEQFF
V gene: TRBV10-1; CDR3 protein: CASSGTEANTGELFF
V gene: TRBV6-8; CDR3 protein: CASSYASGVRDRAEQYF
V gene: TRBV6-6; CDR3 protein: CASSSRVLSTDTQYF
V gene: TRBV5-4; CDR3 protein: CASNPGGARWNTEAFF
V gene: TRBV30; CDR3 protein: CANRRGYSEAFF
V gene: TRBV6-6; CDR3 protein: CASSPQPLADTQYF
V gene: TRBV14; CDR3 protein: CASPGGGNNFHEKLFF
V gene: TRBV7-9; CDR3 protein: CASSLDPGQGKETQYF
V gene: TRBV7-7; CDR3 protein: CASSLVVGFGETQYF
V gene: TRBV5-1; CDR3 protein: CASSLALASSTDTQYF
V gene: TRBV6-5; CDR3 protein: CASMPRGNTGELFF
V gene: TRBV30; CDR3 protein: CAWSTKQGALQPQHF
V gene: TRBV9; CDR3 protein: CASSVGDPLGTIRAYEQYF
V gene: TRBV7-8; CDR3 protein: CASSWNRGSTGELFF
V gene: TRBV7-2; CDR3 protein: CASSLEAEKARYF
V gene: TRBV5-8; CDR3 protein: CASSLAGGSVYNEQFF
V gene: TRBV23-1; CDR3 protein: CASSQEILAGDSEQYF
V gene: TRBV5-1; CDR3 protein: CASSPGQGKVYEQFF
V gene: TRBV25-1; CDR3 protein: CASSEGGWTAFF
V gene: TRBV2; CDR3 protein: CASKVGVNEQFF
V gene: TRBV2; CDR3 protein: CASSRDRETYGYTF
V gene: TRBV7-2; CDR3 protein: CASSVISGTTDGYTF
V gene: TRBV18; CDR3 protein: CASSPPQGALDGYTF
V gene: TRBV5-6; CDR3 protein: CASSLDRDRGHGTNEKLFF
V gene: TRBV5-1; CDR3 protein: CASSLNRGDQPQHF
V gene: TRBV18; CDR3 protein: CASSPYGQGNTEAFF
V gene: TRBV2; CDR3 protein: CASRSGSPYEQYF
V gene: TRBV5-1; CDR3 protein: CASSLVLGETQYF
V gene: TRBV6-1; CDR3 protein: CASTSRGGVHTEAFF
V gene: TRBV29-1; CDR3 protein: CSGGTGAYNEQFF
V gene: TRBV14; CDR3 protein: CASSPIGATNEKLFF